This T cell receptor beta chain was documented in a study of blood T cell repertoires in COVID-19. On the study more broadly: COVID-19 samples, acute and convalescent, were from the United States, Italy and Spain. The cDNA or gDNA used as material had been derived from T cells, B-cell-depleted T cells, or PBMCs.

V trimming: 1 base; J trimming: 2 bases; junction bases outside the gene matches: 5. Germline CDR1 and CDR2: LNHDA and SQIVND (reference sequence). The CDR3 length is 15 residues. Original processing methods: Amplification of reference gene primers was used by the study to estimate nucleated cell counts. Assay: immunoSEQ multiplex PCR; the TCRdb copy retains only in-frame clones and omits some. V and J calls and clone size come straight from that table; D and trimming were deduced from the DNA. Altogether around 220,000 clones are present, roughly 88% being singletons, with the ten largest covering about 2.1%.

This chain connects TRBV19 to TRBJ2-7; 7 nucleotides line up with TRBD1. The receptor's source is a woman aged 40 to 49 who had recovered from COVID-19. The source material was peripheral blood. The CDR3 nucleotides read TGTGCCAGTAGTATAGTCGGGGACAGCACCTACGAGCAGTACTTC. Translated: CASSIVGDSTYEQYF.